This paragraph covers one T cell receptor (beta chain) sequence. The germline V and J ends were trimmed by 6 bases and 0 bases, with 14 bases remaining between them. Germline CDR1 MDHEN, CDR2 SYDVKM. The CDR3 length is 16 residues. The data were obtained in a study of T cell repertoires in cytomegalovirus infection. Study summary: Through public TCR beta signatures, both CMV infection and matching HLA type were indicated.

TCRdb reanalysed the reads using MiXCR and keeps one entry per CDR3 protein. This sample has roughly 230,000 distinct CDR3 sequences; roughly 20% occur once, and the top ten carry 15% to 20%. The sample taken for sequencing was CD8+ T cells from PBMCs. The receptor's source is a human donor in good health (CMV status not recorded). Some clones in this sample may be carry-over from other donors' samples. This sequence joins TRBV28 and TRBJ1-4; TRBD1 might be the D (6 bases). The CDR3 nucleotides are TGTGCCAGCAGACTTGAATACAGGGCAACTAATGAAAAACTGTTTTTT. Encoded protein: CASRLEYRATNEKLFF.